What follows are 21 T cell receptor beta chains derived from one specimen sequenced in a study of PD-1 blockade in classical Hodgkin lymphoma. Assay: immunoSEQ multiplex PCR; the TCRdb copy retains only in-frame clones and omits some. Of more than 25,000 clones in the sample, 80% to 90% were seen once. Indicated time point: cycle 4 day 1 (C4D1), after less than 7 weeks of nivolumab. Exposure to brentuximab vedotin varied, and each patient had relapsed following autologous stem cell transplantation. Negative selection with magnetic separation was used to purify CD4+ T cells from thawed PBMCs. Sequences were derived from CD4+ T cells from blood, sampled before the fourth cycle of nivolumab. The source is a human donor with classical Hodgkin lymphoma.

This clone has a single count. CDR3 in amino acids: CASSLPAESAGGETQYF. The CDR3 DNA is TGCGCCAGCAGCCTACCTGCGGAGTCGGCGGGTGGAGAGACCCAGTACTTC. The chain combines TRBV4-1 with TRBJ2-5, with a weak D call TRBD2 (5 bases). The CDR3 is 17 residues long. CDR1 and CDR2 from the germline V gene are MGHRA and YSYEKL. V gave up 4 bases and J gave up 4 bases, with 22 bases separating them.

This chain links TRBV5-1 with TRBJ2-2; 10 positions agree with TRBD2. Germline CDR1 reads SGHRS; CDR2 reads YFSETQ. This CDR3 is built from 15 residues. V lost 0 bases and J lost 6; bases outside the gene matches: 2. This chain's CDR3 is CASSLDLAGAGELFF. CDR3 in DNA: TGCGCCAGCAGCTTGGACCTAGCGGGGGCCGGGGAGCTGTTTTTT. The whole variable domain, remainder taken from reference TRBV5-1 and TRBJ2-2, is KAGVTQTPRYLIKTRGQQVTLSCSPISGHRSVSWYQQTPGQGLQFLFEYFSETQRNKGNFPGRFSGRQFSNSRSEMNVSTLELGDSALYLCASSLDLAGAGELFFGEGSRLTVL.

The chain has TRBV10-2 and TRBJ1-1, with D possibly TRBD1 on 5 matching bases. Trimming shortened V by 3 bases and J by 1 base, and 9 bases separated the two germline ends. The CDR3 has 14 amino acids. Germline CDR1 is WSHSY and CDR2 is SAAADI. The CDR3 spells CASSESGGNTEAFF. CDR3 in DNA: TGCGCCAGCAGTGAATCTGGGGGGAACACTGAAGCTTTCTTT.

The chain has TRBV5-1 and TRBJ2-5; TRBD1 might be the D (6 bases). The germline V and J ends were trimmed by 4 bases and 5 bases, with 12 bases remaining between them. The germline gives CDR1 SGHRS, CDR2 YFSETQ. This CDR3 contains 13 residues. The CDR3 DNA reads TGCGCCAGCAGCCCTCAGGGGCAGGAGACCCAGTACTTC. Residues: CASSPQGQETQYF.

The chain employs TRBV7-8 and TRBJ1-5; 7 bases are shared with TRBD1. Germline V gene lookup returns CDR1 SGHVS and CDR2 FQNEAQ. The CDR3 consists of 13 residues. Trimming took 5 bases from V and 4 from J; bases not matched to a gene: 2. The CDR3 here is CASSPQGNQPQHF. The CDR3 DNA follows: TGTGCCAGCAGCCCACAGGGGAATCAGCCCCAGCATTTT.

This clone has a handful of counts. This sequence joins TRBV10-1 and TRBJ1-5, with no clear D. The CDR3 has 13 residues. The V and J ends lost 0 bases and 6 bases respectively, with 6 bases between them. Germline V gene lookup returns CDR1 WNHNN and CDR2 SYGVQD (reference sequence). CDR3 DNA: TGCGCCAGCAGTGAGTCGGGTACTCAGCCCCAGCATTTT. It encodes CASSESGTQPQHF.

V and J are TRBV5-1 and TRBJ2-7; D perhaps matches TRBD2 (6 bases). The V end lost 4 bases, the J end lost 2 bases, and 13 bases lay between the germline ends. The length of the CDR3 is 14 residues. Germline V gene sequence: CDR1 SGHRS, CDR2 YFSETQ. CDR3 loop: CASSPGVGPYEQYF. Here the CDR3 DNA reads TGCGCCAGCAGCCCGGGGGTGGGACCCTACGAGCAGTACTTC.

The table lists this clone with a count of one. The chain is built from TRBV5-1 and TRBJ1-5; 9 nucleotides agree with TRBD1. The V gene's germline CDR1 is SGHRS and CDR2 YFSETQ. CDR3 length: 14 residues. J lost 4 bases, V lost 4 bases, and 3 bases had no gene match. Here the CDR3 DNA reads TGCGCCAGCAGCGAAGGACAGGGGAATCAGCCCCAGCATTTT. The encoded protein is CASSEGQGNQPQHF.

The chain links TRBV5-1 to TRBJ2-3; 7 bases are a match to TRBD2. The CDR3 runs to 17 residues. The ends lost 8 bases at V and 6 bases at J; junction bases unmatched: 21. Germline CDR1 SGHRS, CDR2 YFSETQ. The CDR3 loop is CASRGTPGLHMVDTQYF. The CDR3 bases are TGCGCCAGTAGAGGTACACCGGGACTACACATGGTGGATACGCAGTATTTT.

The chain has TRBV5-1 and TRBJ2-6; no clear D gene. This CDR3 spans 14 amino acids. V lost 0 bases, J lost 2 bases, and 3 bases lay in between. Looked up from germline, CDR1 is SGHRS and CDR2 is YFSETQ. The CDR3 coding sequence is TGCGCCAGCAGCTTGGAACCTGGGGCCAACGTCCTGACTTTC. Protein: CASSLEPGANVLTF.

The chain couples TRBV5-4 to TRBJ2-5; perhaps TRBD2 as D (7 bases). CDR1 SGHNT and CDR2 YYREEE come from the germline V gene (reference sequence). Trimming took 0 bases from V and 5 from J, leaving 14 bases between them. The CDR3 totals 15 residues. CDR3 DNA: TGTGCCAGCAGCTTGGAGCTGGGGGGGGCGGAGACCCAGTACTTC. It yields the protein CASSLELGGAETQYF.

The chain joins TRBV7-9 to TRBJ2-7; D is undetermined. Trimming removed 2 bases at V and 4 bases at J, with 12 bases between. The CDR3 is 14 residues long. Germline-derived CDR1 and CDR2 are SEHNR and FQNEAQ (reference sequence). The chain's CDR3 is CASSLSPPPYEQYF. For the CDR3, the DNA is TGTGCCAGCAGCTTATCCCCACCGCCATACGAGCAGTACTTC.

This clone turned up a few times. V usage is TRBV14 and J usage is TRBJ2-3; TRBD2 agrees at 10 bases. This CDR3 comprises 21 residues. CDR1 is SGHDN, CDR2 FVKESK, per germline. Trimming removed 1 base from V and 3 bases from J; junction bases left unmatched: 19. CDR3 sequence (DNA): TGTGCCAGCAGCCAAGGCCGCGTTTCGGCTAGCGGGAGTTGGGGGACAGATACGCAGTATTTT. This encodes CASSQGRVSASGSWGTDTQYF.

CDR3: CASSLQVHPNTEAFF. The DNA of the CDR3 is TGCGCCAGCAGCTTGCAAGTACACCCGAACACTGAAGCTTTCTTT. The chain couples TRBV5-1 to TRBJ1-1, with D unresolved. This CDR3 is built from 15 residues. Germline V gene sequence: CDR1 SGHRS, CDR2 YFSETQ. The V end was cut by 1 base, the J end by 1 base, with 11 bases between.

The genes are TRBV5-1 and TRBJ1-2; weak D call: TRBD1 (5 bases). The CDR3 totals 14 residues. Germline V gene data show CDR1 as SGHRS and CDR2 as YFSETQ. Trimming took off 2 bases at V and 10 bases at J, with 18 bases between the two ends. The chain's CDR3 is CASSFGSSGNVYTF. Here the CDR3 DNA reads TGCGCCAGCAGCTTCGGGTCGTCAGGGAACGTCTACACCTTC.

V is TRBV6-5 and J is TRBJ1-5; D gene uncertain. CDR1 MNHEY and CDR2 SVGAGI come from the germline V gene. V lost 5 bases and J lost 0, with 11 bases in between. The CDR3 has 15 amino acids. This CDR3 is CASSPRGISNQPQHF. The CDR3 DNA reads as TGTGCCAGCAGTCCCCGGGGAATTAGCAATCAGCCCCAGCATTTT.

In this sample, this clone turned up once. The chain recombines TRBV5-1 with TRBJ2-3, with D perhaps matching TRBD2 (6 bases). V was pared by 0 bases and J by 0 bases, with 11 bases between. This CDR3 region has 16 residues. Per the germline V gene, CDR1 is SGHRS and CDR2 is YFSETQ. This chain's CDR3 is CASSLVGRGSTDTQYF. DNA of the CDR3: TGCGCCAGCAGCTTGGTAGGGCGGGGCAGCACAGATACGCAGTATTTT.

CDR3 region: CASSWGDTLGNQPQHF. The CDR3 DNA reads TGTGCCAGCAGCTGGGGGGACACCCTTGGCAATCAGCCCCAGCATTTT. The chain recombines TRBV28 with TRBJ1-5; D perhaps matches TRBD1 (6 bases). The V and J ends lost 6 bases and 2 bases respectively, with 17 bases between them. The germline V gene has CDR1 MDHEN and CDR2 SYDVKM. The CDR3 sequence is 16 residues long.

This clone turned up a few times. The chain recombines TRBV5-1 with TRBJ1-2; TRBD1 matches 7 bases. CDR1 is SGHRS, CDR2 YFSETQ, per germline. The length of the CDR3 is 18 residues. Unmatched junction bases numbered 25, after V lost 7 bases and J lost 7 bases. The DNA of the CDR3 is TGCGCCAGCCGTGGGGACAGTAGGTCGGGAGAAATATTAGGTGGCTACACCTTC. Residues: CASRGDSRSGEILGGYTF.

This chain connects TRBV7-3 to TRBJ1-1; maybe TRBD1 (5 bases). The V gene lost 2 bases and the J gene lost 3 bases, with 10 bases spanning the gap. The V gene's germline CDR1 is SGHTA and CDR2 FQGTGA. This CDR3 is built from 14 residues. CDR3 amino acids: CASSLQGAYTEAFF. The CDR3 DNA follows: TGTGCCAGCAGCTTACAGGGTGCATACACTGAAGCTTTCTTT.

The chain has TRBV2 and TRBJ1-5; weak D call: TRBD1 (6 bases). The CDR3 consists of 15 residues. V was cut by 6 bases and J by 6 bases, with 18 bases left in between. Germline lookup yields CDR1 SNHLY and CDR2 FYNNEI. CDR3 amino acids: CASRERGARGQPQHF. DNA for the CDR3: TGTGCCAGCAGGGAGCGGGGGGCGAGGGGTCAGCCCCAGCATTTT.